These 26 T cell receptor beta chains came from one sample sequenced in a study of blood T cell repertoires in COVID-19. Assay: immunoSEQ multiplex PCR; the TCRdb copy retains only in-frame clones and omits some. This sample yields roughly 220,000 clones, of which about 85% are seen a single time; nearly 20% belongs to the top ten. Sequencing was performed on peripheral blood. All receptors derive from a man aged 30-40 years with active or convalescent COVID-19.

The V gene is TRBV3-1 (or the pseudogene TRBV3-2), the J gene TRBJ2-5; TRBD2 matches at 9 bases. Trimming cost V 1 base and J 4 bases; bases outside gene matches: 10. From germline, CDR1 is LGHDT and CDR2 YNNKEL (reference sequence). The CDR3 sequence is 17 residues long. CDR3 nucleotide sequence: TGTGCCAGCAGCCAAGCTAGCGGGGCCACGAGAAGAGAGACCCAGTACTTC. It encodes CASSQASGATRRETQYF.

The rearrangement uses TRBV5-5 and TRBJ2-3; perhaps TRBD1 as D (5 bases). CDR3 size: 14 residues. From germline, CDR1 is SGHKS and CDR2 YYEKEE (reference sequence). Trimming pared 4 bases from V and 3 bases from J, leaving 12 bases between. This CDR3 is CASSIGVRTDTQYF. The CDR3 bases are TGTGCCAGCAGCATAGGGGTACGGACAGATACGCAGTATTTT.

This chain connects TRBV30 to TRBJ2-3; 10 bases match TRBD1. Trimming took 1 base from V and 5 from J; bases not matched to a gene: 6. The CDR3 runs to 15 residues. Looked up from germline, CDR1 is GTSNPN and CDR2 is SVGIG (reference sequence). The CDR3 region has the DNA TGTGCCTGGAGTGCCAGACAGGGGGCAGGAGATACGCAGTATTTT. This sequence encodes CAWSARQGAGDTQYF.

V and J are TRBV9 and TRBJ2-3, with TRBD2 identical over 15 bases. The CDR3 contains 15 residues. Germline V gives CDR1 SGDLS, CDR2 YYNGEE. V trimming: 3 bases; J trimming: 5 bases; junction bases outside the gene matches: 1. The CDR3 here is CASSAGLAGGDTQYF. The CDR3 region has the DNA TGTGCCAGCAGCGCGGGACTAGCGGGAGGAGATACGCAGTATTTT.

This clone was seen a single time. The rearrangement uses TRBV21-1 and TRBJ2-7; the table's D call, TRBD2, was not checked against the DNA. TRBV21-1 is assigned pseudogene status. CDR3 size: 16 residues. CDR3 sequence reads: CASSKITGGSEYEQYF. The CDR3 bases are TGTGCCAGCAGCAAGATTACGGGGGGGTCGGAATACGAGCAGTACTTC.

The rearrangement joins TRBV9 to TRBJ2-5; no definite D call. The CDR3 consists of 13 residues. The germline gives CDR1 SGDLS, CDR2 YYNGEE. Trimming shortened V by 0 bases and J by 4 bases, and 7 bases separated the two germline ends. The CDR3 loop reads CASSVVPGETQYF. CDR3 nucleotides: TGTGCCAGCAGCGTAGTCCCGGGAGAGACCCAGTACTTC.

The chain uses TRBV7-2 and TRBJ2-1; D unresolved. V was trimmed by 5 bases and J by 9 bases, leaving 14 bases between them. Per germline, CDR1 SGHTA and CDR2 FQGNSA. The CDR3 is 13 residues long. The CDR3 DNA follows: TGTGCCAGCAGCCACGACTCCGTGGTTGAGCAGTTCTTC. Encoded protein: CASSHDSVVEQFF.

The rearrangement uses TRBV19 and TRBJ1-5, with unresolved D. The CDR3 is 14 residues long. Germline V lookup: CDR1 LNHDA, CDR2 SQIVND (reference sequence). V lost 1 base and J 4 bases, leaving 8 bases between the germline ends. The chain's CDR3 is CASSIALTNQPQHF. Written as DNA, the CDR3 is TGTGCCAGTAGTATAGCCCTAACGAATCAGCCCCAGCATTTT.

The chain couples TRBV6-5 to TRBJ2-7, with 15 bases fitting TRBD2. Germline V gives CDR1 MNHEY, CDR2 SVGAGI. V shed 6 bases and J 7 bases; nucleotides not matched to a gene: 7. The CDR3 is 15 amino acids. CDR3 DNA sequence: TGTGCCAGCAGCCGGGGACTAGCGGGGGGCCGGGAGCAGTACTTC. The encoded protein is CASSRGLAGGREQYF.

This clone was seen a single time. This chain links TRBV5-4 with TRBJ1-1; D is unclear. V was shortened by 4 bases and J by 2 bases, with 9 bases between the two germline ends. The CDR3 runs to 13 residues. The germline V gene encodes CDR1 SGHNT and CDR2 YYREEE (reference sequence). CDR3 DNA: TGTGCCAGCAGCCCCTGGCTTAACACTGAAGCTTTCTTT. Protein: CASSPWLNTEAFF.

This clone was observed a handful of times. The V gene is TRBV10-3, the J gene TRBJ2-6, with 9 positions matching TRBD1. CDR3 length equals 16 residues. J gave up 4 bases and V 4 bases, and 5 bases lay outside the gene matches. Germline lookup yields CDR1 ENHRY and CDR2 SYGVKD. CDR3 sequence (DNA): TGTGCCATCAGTGCCGGGACAGGGTCAGGGGCCAACGTCCTGACTTTC. Its translation: CAISAGTGSGANVLTF.

This rearrangement joins TRBV5-1 to TRBJ2-5; 7 bases are a match to TRBD2. The length of the CDR3 is 15 residues. V lost 4 bases and J lost 4; bases outside the gene matches: 10. The V gene's germline CDR1 is SGHRS and CDR2 YFSETQ. CDR3 protein: CASSRLAPGGETQYF. CDR3 coding DNA: TGCGCCAGCAGCCGACTAGCCCCGGGTGGAGAGACCCAGTACTTC.

The chain employs TRBV7-6 and TRBJ1-1; TRBD1 is a possible D gene (6 bases). Trimming took 5 bases from V and 0 from J, leaving 16 bases between them. The CDR3 length is 16 residues. The germline CDR1 and CDR2 sequences are SGHVS and FNYEAQ. The CDR3 here is CASSPGGLPMNTEAFF. CDR3 sequence (DNA): TGTGCCAGCAGCCCCGGGGGGCTTCCTATGAACACTGAAGCTTTCTTT.

This rearrangement joins TRBV5-5 to TRBJ2-5; D unresolved. The CDR3 consists of 14 residues. Germline CDR1 and CDR2: SGHKS and YYEKEE (reference sequence). V lost 0 bases and J lost 5, with 11 bases in between. The DNA of the CDR3 is TGTGCCAGCAGCTTGGCCGCAGTCTGGGAGACCCAGTACTTC. It specifies CASSLAAVWETQYF.

V and J are TRBV4-2 and TRBJ2-7, with 9 positions matching TRBD1. The trim removed 0 bases at V and 2 bases at J, leaving 2 bases unmatched. The CDR3 has 15 residues. Germline-derived CDR1 and CDR2 are LGHNA and YNFKEQ. The CDR3 loop is CASSQEWTGAYEQYF. The CDR3 DNA follows: TGTGCCAGCAGCCAAGAATGGACAGGGGCCTACGAGCAGTACTTC.

This clone is a singleton in its sample. This chain joins TRBV7-2 and TRBJ2-4; 7 nucleotides line up with TRBD2. The germline gives CDR1 SGHTA, CDR2 FQGNSA. The CDR3 runs to 14 residues. With 5 bases clipped from V and 9 bases from J, the junction kept 10 bases outside the gene matches. The CDR3 DNA reads TGTGCCAGCAGCCCCGGATCGGGGGGAGTCATTCAGTACTTC. It specifies CASSPGSGGVIQYF. Together with reference TRBV7-2 and TRBJ2-4, the CDR3 gives the full variable domain: GAGVSQSPSNKVTEKGKDVELRCDPISGHTALYWYRQSLGQGLEFLIYFQGNSAPDKSGLPSDRFSAERTGGSVSTLTIQRTQQEDSAVYLCASSPGSGGVIQYFGAGTRLSVL.

This clone was recorded a few times. This rearrangement joins TRBV19 to TRBJ2-1; 11 nucleotides align to TRBD2. The CDR3 runs 16 residues. The ends lost 5 bases at V and 8 bases at J; junction bases unmatched: 11. Germline CDR1 reads LNHDA; CDR2 reads SQIVND (reference sequence). This chain's CDR3 is CASSVLLAGGHHEQFF. CDR3 bases: TGTGCCAGTAGTGTCCTCCTAGCGGGGGGACACCATGAGCAGTTCTTC.

This rearrangement joins TRBV5-6 to TRBJ2-2, with TRBD2 identical over 8 bases. Per germline, CDR1 SGHDT and CDR2 YYEEEE. With V trimmed by 0 bases and J by 5 bases, 9 bases remained unmatched. CDR3 length: 17 residues. The CDR3 coding sequence is TGTGCCAGCAGCTTGGCCAGCGGGAGAAGGGGAACCGGGGAGCTGTTTTTT. Its translation: CASSLASGRRGTGELFF.

The rearrangement links TRBV7-2 to TRBJ2-5; D may be TRBD1 (5 bases). The CDR3 has 14 residues. Germline V gene lookup returns CDR1 SGHTA and CDR2 FQGNSA. Trimming removed 1 base at V and 5 bases at J, with 11 bases between. CDR3 in DNA: TGTGCCAGCAGCTTAGGCGACTGGGGCGAGACCCAGTACTTC. Its protein product is CASSLGDWGETQYF.

The chain carries TRBV6-6 and TRBJ1-3; no clear D gene. Trimming took 6 bases from V and 0 from J, leaving 12 bases between them. Per germline, CDR1 MNHNY and CDR2 SVGAGI (reference sequence). The CDR3 sequence is 15 residues long. The DNA for the CDR3 is TGTGCCAGCAGCTATCCGGGTCGCTCTGGAAACACCATATATTTT. This gives the protein CASSYPGRSGNTIYF.

This clone occurred once. This chain links TRBV19 with TRBJ2-3, with 7 bases lining up with TRBD2. From germline, CDR1 is LNHDA and CDR2 SQIVND (reference sequence). After removal of 4 bases from V and 3 bases from J, the junction contained 10 bases not matched to a gene. This CDR3 is 16 amino acids long. The CDR3 spells CASSKVGGRGTDTQYF. For the CDR3, the DNA is TGTGCCAGTAGTAAGGTTGGGGGGAGGGGAACAGATACGCAGTATTTT.

In nucleotides, the CDR3 is TGTGCCAGCAGCGTAGGGACAGGACTGGGGTGGCCCCAGCATTTT. It specifies CASSVGTGLGWPQHF. The chain uses TRBV9 and TRBJ1-5, with TRBD1 identical over 7 bases. The CDR3 totals 15 residues. CDR1 is SGDLS and CDR2 is YYNGEE in the germline V gene. J gave up 9 bases and V 0 bases, and 9 bases lay outside the gene matches. The complete variable domain, with remaining parts taken from reference TRBV9 and TRBJ1-5, reads DSGVTQTPKHLITATGQRVTLRCSPRSGDLSVYWYQQSLDQGLQFLIQYYNGEERAKGNILERFSAQQFPDLHSELNLSSLELGDSALYFCASSVGTGLGWPQHFGDGTRLSIL.

Only a few counts were recorded for this clone. This chain joins TRBV9 and TRBJ1-6, with D uncertain. The germline gives CDR1 SGDLS, CDR2 YYNGEE. V was cut by 3 bases and J by 10 bases, with 17 bases left in between. The CDR3 contains 15 residues. The CDR3 loop reads CASSANSLRGSPLHF. The CDR3 nucleotides read TGTGCCAGCAGCGCGAACAGCCTGAGAGGGTCACCCCTCCACTTT. The entire variable domain, with the rest obtained from reference TRBV9 and TRBJ1-6, is as follows: DSGVTQTPKHLITATGQRVTLRCSPRSGDLSVYWYQQSLDQGLQFLIQYYNGEERAKGNILERFSAQQFPDLHSELNLSSLELGDSALYFCASSANSLRGSPLHFGNGTRLTVT.

The chain has TRBV7-8 and TRBJ1-2; D is undetermined. Germline values: CDR1 SGHVS, CDR2 FQNEAQ. Trimming took 5 bases from V and 8 from J, leaving 18 bases between them. The CDR3 contains 14 residues. CDR3 region: CASSPQVGKYGYTF. CDR3 nucleotide sequence: TGTGCCAGCAGCCCCCAGGTCGGCAAATACGGCTACACCTTC.

The chain carries TRBV18 and TRBJ1-2, with 8 bases that match TRBD1. CDR1 and CDR2 from the germline V gene are KGHSH and LQKENI. V gave up 6 bases and J gave up 4 bases; unmatched junction bases: 10. This CDR3 is built from 15 residues. This chain's CDR3 is CASSPGQAVSYGYTF. DNA of the CDR3: TGTGCCAGCTCCCCGGGACAGGCTGTTTCCTATGGCTACACCTTC.

In this sample, this clone turned up many times. The J gene is TRBJ1-2, the V gene TRBV5-5; the D gene is possibly TRBD1 (5 bases). The V gene lost 4 bases and the J gene lost 4 bases, with 17 bases spanning the gap. The CDR3 runs 15 residues. Germline assignment: CDR1 SGHKS and CDR2 YYEKEE (reference sequence). The CDR3 coding sequence is TGTGCCAGCAGCCCGGGTGTCGGGGGGGGCTATGGCTACACCTTC. This sequence encodes CASSPGVGGGYGYTF.